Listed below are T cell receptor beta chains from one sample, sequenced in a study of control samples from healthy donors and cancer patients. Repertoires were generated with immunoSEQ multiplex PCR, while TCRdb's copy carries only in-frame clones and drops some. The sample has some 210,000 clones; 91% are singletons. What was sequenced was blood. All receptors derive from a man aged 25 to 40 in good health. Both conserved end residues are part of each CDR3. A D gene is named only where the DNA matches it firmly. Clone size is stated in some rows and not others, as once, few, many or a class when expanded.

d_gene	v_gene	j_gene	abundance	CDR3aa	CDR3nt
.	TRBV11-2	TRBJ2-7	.	CASSLGRNYEQYF	TGTGCCAGCAGCTTAGGTAGAAACTACGAGCAGTACTTC
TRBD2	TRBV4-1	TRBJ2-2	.	CASRQTPERGGSTGELFF	TGCGCCAGCAGACAAACCCCCGAGCGGGGGGGTTCCACCGGGGAGCTGTTTTTT
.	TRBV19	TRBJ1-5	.	CASSGSINQPQHF	TGTGCCAGTAGTGGGTCGATAAATCAGCCCCAGCATTTT
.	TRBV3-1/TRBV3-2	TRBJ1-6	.	CASSQDLRSPLHF	TGTGCCAGCAGCCAAGATCTAAGATCACCCCTCCACTTT
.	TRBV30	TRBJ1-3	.	CAWEAPSSGNTIYF	TGTGCCTGGGAAGCGCCTAGCTCTGGAAACACCATATATTTT
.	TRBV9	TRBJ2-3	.	CASSVAGGASTDTQYF	TGTGCCAGCAGCGTAGCTGGGGGGGCCAGCACAGATACGCAGTATTTT
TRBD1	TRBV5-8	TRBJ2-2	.	CASSSWGQGDTGELFF	TGTGCCAGCAGCTCCTGGGGACAGGGGGACACCGGGGAGCTGTTTTTT
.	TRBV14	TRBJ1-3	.	CASSAGQLKSGNTIYF	TGTGCCAGCAGCGCCGGACAGCTCAAGTCTGGAAACACCATATATTTT
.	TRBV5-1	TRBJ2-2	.	CASSLTPQGGELFF	TGCGCCAGCAGCTTAACACCCCAGGGGGGGGAGCTGTTTTTT
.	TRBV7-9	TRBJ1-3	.	CASRENSGNTIYF	TGTGCCAGCAGAGAAAACAGTGGAAACACCATATATTTT
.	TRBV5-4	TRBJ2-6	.	CASSSGIWQGGSGANVLTF	TGTGCCAGCAGCTCCGGGATTTGGCAGGGGGGCTCTGGGGCCAACGTCCTGACTTTC
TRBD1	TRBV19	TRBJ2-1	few	CASNSLQGSDEQFF	TGTGCCAGTAACTCGCTACAGGGGTCGGATGAGCAGTTCTTC
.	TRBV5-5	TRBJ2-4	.	CASSSSSLAGTAIQYF	TGTGCCAGCAGCTCCTCGTCCTTAGCAGGAACGGCCATTCAGTACTTC
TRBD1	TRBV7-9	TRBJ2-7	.	CASSAARDRPYEQYF	TGTGCCAGCAGCGCGGCGAGGGACAGGCCCTACGAGCAGTACTTC
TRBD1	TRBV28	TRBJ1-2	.	CASSAGTGWYGYTF	TGTGCCAGCAGTGCCGGGACAGGGTGGTATGGCTACACCTTC
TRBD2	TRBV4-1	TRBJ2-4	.	CASSQDFTSGRRVIQYF	TGCGCCAGCAGCCAAGATTTCACTAGCGGAAGGCGGGTCATTCAGTACTTC
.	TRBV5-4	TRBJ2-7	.	CASSLETGKAYEQYF	TGTGCCAGCAGCTTGGAGACAGGCAAAGCCTACGAGCAGTACTTC
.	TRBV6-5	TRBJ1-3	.	CASSYSGESVGNTIYF	TGTGCCAGCAGTTACTCGGGGGAGTCGGTAGGAAACACCATATATTTT
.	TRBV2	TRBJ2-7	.	CASSALTGTVGERYF	TGTGCCAGCAGCGCCCTTACAGGGACCGTGGGCGAGCGGTACTTC
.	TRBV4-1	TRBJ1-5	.	CASSQQGGRMTQHF	TGCGCCAGCAGCCAACAGGGCGGCAGGATGACCCAGCATTTT
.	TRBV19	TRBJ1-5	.	CASSSKGYNQPQHF	TGTGCCAGTAGTAGCAAGGGCTACAATCAGCCCCAGCATTTT
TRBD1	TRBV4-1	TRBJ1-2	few	CASSHGQGLGYTF	TGCGCCAGCAGCCACGGACAGGGGCTTGGCTACACCTTC
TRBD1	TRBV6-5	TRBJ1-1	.	CASRSGQGANTEAFF	TGTGCCAGCAGGAGTGGACAGGGGGCAAACACTGAAGCTTTCTTT
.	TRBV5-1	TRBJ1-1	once	CASSSANKEQVAFF	TGCGCCAGCAGCTCCGCGAACAAGGAGCAGGTGGCTTTCTTT
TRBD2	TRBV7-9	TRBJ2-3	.	CASSLGLAGYSTDTQYF	TGTGCCAGCAGCTTAGGACTAGCGGGTTATAGCACAGATACGCAGTATTTT